These 2 T cell receptor beta chains originate from one sample sequenced in a study of blood T cell repertoires in COVID-19. The protocol was immunoSEQ multiplex PCR, while the TCRdb copy is restricted to in-frame clones and leaves out a portion. This sample has under 500,000 clones, with around nine tenths found just once. The sample was PBMCs or T cells enriched from blood (not recorded which). The receptor source for this set is a woman in her late teens or twenties with acute COVID-19.

This chain connects TRBV4-3 to TRBJ2-5, with D perhaps TRBD1 (6 bases). The CDR3 covers 18 residues. The V end lost 0 bases, the J end lost 1 base, and 18 bases lay between the germline ends. Germline CDR1 is LGHNA and CDR2 is YSLEER. Here the CDR3 reads CASSQEPQGLGLQETQYF. CDR3 in DNA: TGCGCCAGCAGCCAAGAGCCCCAGGGGCTCGGACTCCAAGAGACCCAGTACTTC.

The CDR3 bases are TGCGCCAGCAGCTTCGGGACTAGCGGCTCCTACGAGCAGTACTTC. The encoded protein is CASSFGTSGSYEQYF. The chain combines TRBV5-1 with TRBJ2-7; 11 nucleotides line up with TRBD2. Germline CDR1 is SGHRS and CDR2 is YFSETQ. This CDR3 contains 15 residues. J lost 0 bases, V lost 2 bases, and 1 base had no gene match.